The 26 T cell receptor beta chains listed next were all sequenced from one sample in a study of graft-versus-host responses after intestinal transplantation. Profiling relied on immunoSEQ multiplex PCR, and the TCRdb table lists in-frame clones only, not all of them. Among some 21,000 clones listed, about 55% were seen once. The sequencing here drew on alloreactive CD4+ T cells from a mixed lymphocyte reaction culture, taken before intestinal transplant. Subset defined: CFSE-low proliferating T cells sorted from roughly six-day pre-transplant mixed lymphocyte reaction (GvH or HvG direction). Every receptor here comes from a human patient who received an intestinal transplant.

J is TRBJ1-5 and V is TRBV5-5; 7 bases line up with TRBD1. This CDR3 contains 14 residues. After removal of 6 bases from V and 5 bases from J, the junction contained 8 bases not matched to a gene. The V gene's germline CDR1 is SGHKS and CDR2 YYEKEE (reference sequence). CDR3 loop: CASTGQVGDQPQHF. The CDR3 region has the DNA TGTGCCAGCACCGGACAGGTGGGAGATCAGCCCCAGCATTTT.

The rearrangement joins TRBV15 to TRBJ1-2; the match to TRBD1 covers 9 bases. The CDR3 totals 15 residues. Germline CDR1 and CDR2: LNHNV and YYDKDF (reference sequence). J lost 5 bases, V lost 0 bases, and 4 bases had no gene match. In DNA form, the CDR3 reads TGTGCCACCAGCAGAGAGGGACAGGGATGGTATGGCTACACCTTC. Protein product: CATSREGQGWYGYTF.

The V call is TRBV18, the J call TRBJ1-3, with 8 bases matching TRBD1. Unmatched junction bases numbered 5, after V lost 4 bases and J lost 3 bases. The CDR3 consists of 15 residues. Germline V gene sequence: CDR1 KGHSH, CDR2 LQKENI. CDR3 sequence: CASSRETGVGNTIYF. The CDR3 DNA reads TGTGCCAGCTCACGAGAGACAGGGGTTGGAAACACCATATATTTT. Using reference TRBV18 and TRBJ1-3 for the parts outside the CDR3, the full variable domain is NAGVMQNPRHLVRRRGQEARLRCSPMKGHSHVYWYRQLPEEGLKFMVYLQKENIIDESGMPKERFSAEFPKEGPSILRIQQVVRGDSAAYFCASSRETGVGNTIYFGEGSWLTVV.

J is TRBJ2-5 and V is TRBV5-1; D call uncertain. Germline values: CDR1 SGHRS, CDR2 YFSETQ. CDR3 length equals 14 residues. The ends were cut back, 5 bases at V and 4 bases at J, with 15 bases in the middle. The CDR3 DNA sequence: TGCGCCAGCAGAGACGGTCTAGTCCCAGAGACCCAGTACTTC. Translated, it gives CASRDGLVPETQYF.

This chain links TRBV7-2 with TRBJ2-5, with TRBD2 as a possible D gene (6 bases). The CDR3 covers 16 residues. Trimming removed 2 bases from V and 4 bases from J, with 17 bases in between. The germline V gene encodes CDR1 SGHTA and CDR2 FQGNSA. The CDR3 coding sequence is TGTGCCAGCAGCTTAAATCACGGGCGGGGAGGAGAGACCCAGTACTTC. Its protein product is CASSLNHGRGGETQYF.

The V call is TRBV10-3, the J call TRBJ2-2, with 8 bases aligning to TRBD2. V shed 7 bases and J 3 bases; nucleotides not matched to a gene: 4. The CDR3 covers 14 residues. Germline lookup yields CDR1 ENHRY and CDR2 SYGVKD. For the CDR3, the DNA is TGTGCCATCAAAGGGGGACTAGACACCGGGGAGCTGTTTTTT. It codes for CAIKGGLDTGELFF.

This clone was seen only a few times. The chain recombines TRBV27 with TRBJ2-7, with 10 bases matching TRBD2. V shed 2 bases, J shed 10 bases, and the junction held 8 bases outside the gene matches. This CDR3 has 14 amino acids. Germline lookup yields CDR1 MNHEY and CDR2 SMNVEV (reference sequence). CDR3 in amino acids: CASSLLMASGSQYF. DNA for the CDR3: TGTGCCAGCAGTTTACTTATGGCTAGCGGGAGTCAGTACTTC.

This clone has more than one count but fewer than ten. The V and J genes are TRBV4-3 and TRBJ1-2; TRBD1 matches 11 bases. CDR1 is LGHNA, CDR2 YSLEER, per germline. The CDR3 runs to 14 residues. Losses at the gene ends were 4 bases for V and 3 bases for J; bases not matched to a gene: 1. This CDR3 reads CASSRDRGDYGYTF. In DNA, the CDR3 is TGCGCCAGCAGCCGGGACAGGGGGGACTATGGCTACACCTTC.

The chain is built from TRBV2 and TRBJ2-5, with 15 bases that match TRBD2. This CDR3 is built from 16 residues. Germline trimming cut 4 bases from V and 5 bases from J; bases unmatched to any gene: 5. Germline V lookup: CDR1 SNHLY, CDR2 FYNNEI. The CDR3 nucleotides are TGTGCCAGCAGTGGGACTAGCGGGGGGGCCAGGGAGACCCAGTACTTC. This translates into CASSGTSGGARETQYF.

The table lists this clone with a count of one. The rearrangement uses TRBV7-2 and TRBJ1-1; the D gene is possibly TRBD1 (5 bases). CDR1 and CDR2 (germline): SGHTA, FQGNSA. The V end lost 5 bases, the J end lost 3 bases, and 10 bases lay between the germline ends. The CDR3 sequence is 13 residues long. This CDR3 is CASSTRGDTEAFF. In nucleotides, the CDR3 is TGTGCCAGCAGCACCCGGGGGGACACTGAAGCTTTCTTT.

This clone occurred a few times. The V gene is TRBV9, the J gene TRBJ2-3; 11 positions agree with TRBD2. Unmatched junction bases numbered 3, after V lost 0 bases and J lost 3 bases. Per the germline V gene, CDR1 is SGDLS and CDR2 is YYNGEE. This CDR3 has 16 amino acids. DNA for the CDR3: TGTGCCAGCAGCGTAGGGACTAGCGGGTTTACAGATACGCAGTATTTT. Translating gives CASSVGTSGFTDTQYF.

V usage is TRBV10-3 and J usage is TRBJ2-2, with D possibly matching TRBD1 (6 bases). Germline V gene lookup returns CDR1 ENHRY and CDR2 SYGVKD. V lost 4 bases and J lost 0, with 9 bases in between. This CDR3 comprises 15 residues. The CDR3 DNA sequence: TGTGCCATCAGTGCACAGGGAACGAACACCGGGGAGCTGTTTTTT. This encodes CAISAQGTNTGELFF.

This clone turned up a few times. The chain has TRBV30 and TRBJ2-1, with a weak D call TRBD1 (6 bases). Germline lookup yields CDR1 GTSNPN and CDR2 SVGIG (reference sequence). The CDR3 spans 15 residues. V was cut by 1 base and J by 0 bases, with 10 bases left in between. Here the CDR3 DNA reads TGTGCCTGGAGTGCTACAGGGACCTCCTACAATGAGCAGTTCTTC. It translates to CAWSATGTSYNEQFF.

The genes are TRBV7-6 and TRBJ1-1; 8 bases agree with TRBD1. V shed 3 bases, J shed 4 bases, and the junction held 1 base outside the gene matches. This CDR3 spans 13 amino acids. CDR1 SGHVS and CDR2 FNYEAQ come from the germline V gene. The DNA for the CDR3 is TGTGCCAGCAGCTTGACAGGGGTCACTGAAGCTTTCTTT. Translation gives CASSLTGVTEAFF.

The chain carries TRBV28 and TRBJ1-5, with D unclear. CDR1 is MDHEN, CDR2 SYDVKM, per germline. The CDR3 contains 15 residues. V shed 5 bases and J shed 0 bases, with 11 bases lying between them. The CDR3 sequence is CASSPRSYSNQPQHF. The CDR3 DNA is TGTGCCAGCAGTCCCCGTAGTTATAGCAATCAGCCCCAGCATTTT.

The chain carries TRBV6-6 and TRBJ2-4, with 7 bases matching TRBD1. CDR3 length: 15 residues. Germline V gives CDR1 MNHNY, CDR2 SVGAGI (reference sequence). CDR3 DNA sequence: TGTACCTCGGGCGGACAGGACGAAGCCAAAAACATTCAGTACTTC. Translating gives CTSGGQDEAKNIQYF.

The chain links TRBV11-2 to TRBJ1-3, with 8 bases lining up with TRBD1. The CDR3 sequence is 15 residues long. Germline V CDR1 and CDR2: SGHAT, FQNNGV. V shed 5 bases, J shed 3 bases, and the junction held 6 bases outside the gene matches. The CDR3 DNA reads TGTGCCAGCAGCACCGGACAGGGAGGTGGAAACACCATATATTTT. It is translated as CASSTGQGGGNTIYF.

The chain recombines TRBV4-1 with TRBJ1-2; no firm D call. CDR1 MGHRA and CDR2 YSYEKL come from the germline V gene. The CDR3 contains 15 residues. V lost 3 bases and J lost 0, with 11 bases in between. CDR3 sequence reads: CASSHLSTTNYGYTF. The CDR3 region has the DNA TGCGCCAGCAGCCACCTGTCGACTACTAACTATGGCTACACCTTC.

This clone was seen a handful of times. The chain has TRBV5-1 and TRBJ2-1; the D is unclear. The CDR3 is made up of 14 amino acids. Germline values: CDR1 SGHRS, CDR2 YFSETQ. Trimming pared 0 bases from V and 1 base from J, leaving 5 bases between. CDR3 loop: CASSLAVSYNEQFF. The CDR3 DNA sequence: TGCGCCAGCAGCTTGGCCGTTTCCTACAATGAGCAGTTCTTC.

The J gene is TRBJ2-1, the V gene TRBV7-2, with a tentative D call TRBD1 (5 bases). The V end lost 3 bases, the J end lost 13 bases, and 10 bases lay between the germline ends. The germline V gene has CDR1 SGHTA and CDR2 FQGNSA. The CDR3 has 11 residues. Here the CDR3 DNA reads TGTGCCAGCAGCTTTGTAGGGGAACAGTTCTTC. Its translation is CASSFVGEQFF. Based on the CDR3 plus reference TRBV7-2 and TRBJ2-1, the full variable domain is GAGVSQSPSNKVTEKGKDVELRCDPISGHTALYWYRQSLGQGLEFLIYFQGNSAPDKSGLPSDRFSAERTGGSVSTLTIQRTQQEDSAVYLCASSFVGEQFFGPGTRLTVL.

This clone has just a few counts. V usage is TRBV5-1 and J usage is TRBJ2-7; possible D gene TRBD1, 6 bases. This CDR3 has 14 amino acids. CDR1 and CDR2 (germline): SGHRS, YFSETQ. V dropped 4 bases and J dropped 2 bases, with 13 bases sitting between them. The CDR3 is CASSLTGVTYEQYF. The CDR3 region has the DNA TGCGCCAGCAGCCTGACAGGTGTCACCTACGAGCAGTACTTC.

This clone was observed a few times. This chain uses TRBV5-1 with TRBJ1-1, with 7 bases matching TRBD1. CDR3 length: 14 amino acids. Germline V gene data show CDR1 as SGHRS and CDR2 as YFSETQ. The ends lost 3 bases at V and 12 bases at J; junction bases unmatched: 14. The CDR3, as DNA: TGCGCCAGCAGCTCTCTCGCATCGACAGGGATGACTTTCTTT. As protein: CASSSLASTGMTFF.

This chain uses TRBV2 with TRBJ1-2, with a tentative D call TRBD1 (6 bases). Germline V gives CDR1 SNHLY, CDR2 FYNNEI. Trimming cost V 4 bases and J 2 bases, with 14 bases left between them. The CDR3 length is 15 residues. Here the CDR3 DNA reads TGTGCCAGCAGTGCCAGACAGGTGACCAACTATGGCTACACCTTC. Its protein product is CASSARQVTNYGYTF.

The chain links TRBV5-1 to TRBJ2-2, with D maybe TRBD2 (5 bases). The germline gives CDR1 SGHRS, CDR2 YFSETQ. The CDR3 runs to 14 residues. Trimming took off 5 bases at V and 0 bases at J, with 8 bases between the two ends. The CDR3 sequence: CASRSSANTGELFF. In DNA, the CDR3 is TGCGCCAGCAGGAGTAGCGCGAACACCGGGGAGCTGTTTTTT. The variable domain in full, with the rest retrieved from reference TRBV5-1 and TRBJ2-2, is KAGVTQTPRYLIKTRGQQVTLSCSPISGHRSVSWYQQTPGQGLQFLFEYFSETQRNKGNFPGRFSGRQFSNSRSEMNVSTLELGDSALYLCASRSSANTGELFFGEGSRLTVL.

Only a few counts were recorded for this clone. The chain is built from TRBV11-2 and TRBJ2-3; 7 bases fit TRBD1. Losses at the gene ends were 5 bases for V and 3 bases for J; bases not matched to a gene: 8. The CDR3 has 15 amino acids. CDR1 SGHAT and CDR2 FQNNGV come from the germline V gene. The CDR3 DNA sequence: TGTGCCAGCAGCCCCTGGACAGGTTGGACAGATACGCAGTATTTT. Translated: CASSPWTGWTDTQYF.

The chain employs TRBV11-3 and TRBJ2-1, with no clear D. Germline lookup yields CDR1 SGHNT and CDR2 YENEEA. This CDR3 has 13 amino acids. Trimming cost V 1 base and J 9 bases, with 10 bases left between them. The CDR3 DNA reads as TGTGCCAGCAGCTTAGTAGTGTCCGGTGAGCAGTTCTTC. Translated: CASSLVVSGEQFF. Full variable domain (outside the CDR3, taken from reference TRBV11-3 and TRBJ2-1): EAGVVQSPRYKIIEKKQPVAFWCNPISGHNTLYWYLQNLGQGPELLIRYENEEAVDDSQLPKDRFSAERLKGVDSTLKIQPAELGDSAVYLCASSLVVSGEQFFGPGTRLTVL.